The 9 T cell receptor beta chains below come from one sample, sequenced in a study of CD8+ T cells in alopecia areata (dated by TCRdb to the late 2010s). The sample's time point label, in plain terms: roughly 24 weeks on oral tofacitinib. This specimen's treatment or condition label, per the study, means: oral pan-JAK inhibitor, 5-10 mg twice daily. Receptors were amplified or captured by the immunoSEQ multiplex PCR assay. RNA was extracted from all samples and reverse transcribed into cDNA as template for TCR sequencing. TCRdb mirrors the immuneACCESS table, restricted to in-frame sequences. Some clones are absent from its copies; in checked studies, under half trace to an unresolved V gene, and the reason for the others is unknown. In all, the sample holds over 150,000 clones, and 53% of those were seen once. Roughly 10% of the sample lies in the top ten. The sample was CD8+ T cells sorted from blood, taken at week 24, from a patient treated with tofacitinib. These receptors were collected from a human donor with alopecia areata.

V usage is TRBV30 and J usage is TRBJ2-5; D is unclear. CDR1 GTSNPN and CDR2 SVGIG come from the germline V gene (reference sequence). V was pared by 2 bases and J by 5 bases, with 9 bases between. CDR3 size: 12 residues. This CDR3 is CAWSTDGETQYF. The CDR3 nucleotides are TGTGCCTGGAGTACGGACGGGGAGACCCAGTACTTC.

The chain uses TRBV19 and TRBJ2-3; D remains ambiguous. With 2 bases removed from V and 5 bases from J, the gap between germline ends came to 8 bases. The CDR3 spans 13 residues. Germline V gene sequence: CDR1 LNHDA, CDR2 SQIVND (reference sequence). As DNA, the CDR3 is TGTGCCAGTAGTATACCAGGACGAGATACGCAGTATTTT. Encoded protein: CASSIPGRDTQYF. The variable domain in full, with the rest retrieved from reference TRBV19 and TRBJ2-3, is DGGITQSPKYLFRKEGQNVTLSCEQNLNHDAMYWYRQDPGQGLRLIYYSQIVNDFQKGDIAEGYSVSREKKESFPLTVTSAQKNPTAFYLCASSIPGRDTQYFGPGTRLTVL.

This clone was seen a handful of times. This chain connects TRBV29-1 to TRBJ2-3; D gene uncertain. Germline V gives CDR1 SQVTM, CDR2 ANQGSEA. V was pared by 5 bases and J by 4 bases, with 16 bases between. There are 14 residues in the CDR3. In DNA form, the CDR3 reads TGCAGCGTTCATCGGGCGCCTACGGCAGATACGCAGTATTTT. Translating gives CSVHRAPTADTQYF.

The chain uses TRBV11-2 and TRBJ1-5; D may be TRBD1 (5 bases). With 5 bases removed from V and 5 bases from J, the gap between germline ends came to 7 bases. The CDR3 has 12 amino acids. Germline V gene sequence: CDR1 SGHAT, CDR2 FQNNGV. Here the CDR3 DNA reads TGTGCCAGCAGCCAAGGGGATCAGCCCCAGCATTTT. Its protein product is CASSQGDQPQHF.

CDR3 bases: TGTGCCTGCTCGGGCGGAGGAGGACCCCTCCACTTT. Amino acids: CACSGGGGPLHF. This chain links TRBV30 with TRBJ1-6; D remains unclear. Germline V gene sequence: CDR1 GTSNPN, CDR2 SVGIG (reference sequence). The V and J ends lost 6 bases and 12 bases respectively, with 15 bases between them. The CDR3 length is 12 residues.

This clone was observed a few times. The V gene is TRBV25-1, the J gene TRBJ1-3, with a weak D call TRBD1 (6 bases). CDR1 is MGHDK, CDR2 SYGVNS, per germline. The CDR3 covers 17 residues. The V end lost 1 base, the J end lost 0 bases, and 13 bases lay between the germline ends. The CDR3 region has the DNA TGTGCCAGCAGTGAATTAACTAACAGGGCCTCTGGAAACACCATATATTTT. Translated, it gives CASSELTNRASGNTIYF.

The V call is TRBV15, the J call TRBJ2-3; D is perhaps TRBD1 or TRBD2 (6 bases each). The CDR3 is 13 amino acids. The ends were cut back, 0 bases at V and 6 bases at J, with 7 bases in the middle. CDR1 is LNHNV, CDR2 YYDKDF, per germline (reference sequence). The CDR3, as DNA: TGTGCCACCAGCAGAGAAGGGGGGGATACGCAGTATTTT. It translates to CATSREGGDTQYF. The whole variable domain, remainder taken from reference TRBV15 and TRBJ2-3, is DAMVIQNPRYQVTQFGKPVTLSCSQTLNHNVMYWYQQKSSQAPKLLFHYYDKDFNNEADTPDNFQSRRPNTSFCFLDIRSPGLGDTAMYLCATSREGGDTQYFGPGTRLTVL.

V usage is TRBV7-2 and J usage is TRBJ1-1; D is unresolved. The length of the CDR3 is 10 residues. Trimming took off 7 bases at V and 9 bases at J, with 9 bases between the two ends. Looked up from germline, CDR1 is SGHTA and CDR2 is FQGNSA. CDR3 in amino acids: CASTNWKAFF. The CDR3 DNA sequence: TGTGCCAGCACGAACTGGAAAGCTTTCTTT.

This clone was found a few times. The same CDR3 can be traced to other DNA sequences in this sample. V usage is TRBV30 and J usage is TRBJ2-2; no clear D. Trimming took 2 bases from V and 5 from J, leaving 12 bases between them. CDR1 and CDR2 (germline): GTSNPN, SVGIG (reference sequence). The CDR3 is made up of 14 amino acids. The CDR3 sequence: CAWSTRLGTGELFF. The CDR3 coding sequence is TGTGCCTGGAGTACCCGTCTGGGGACCGGGGAGCTGTTTTTT.